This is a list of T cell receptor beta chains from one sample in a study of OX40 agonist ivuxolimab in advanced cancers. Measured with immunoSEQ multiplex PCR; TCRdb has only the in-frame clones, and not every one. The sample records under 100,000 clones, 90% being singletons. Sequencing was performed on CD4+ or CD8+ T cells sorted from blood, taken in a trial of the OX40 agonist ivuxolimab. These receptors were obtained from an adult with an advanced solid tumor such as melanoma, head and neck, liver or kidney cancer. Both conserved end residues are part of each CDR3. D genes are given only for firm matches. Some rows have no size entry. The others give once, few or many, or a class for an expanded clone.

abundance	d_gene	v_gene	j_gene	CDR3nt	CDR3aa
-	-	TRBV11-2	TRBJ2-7	TGTGCCAGCAGCCCTCTGCCGCGTAGGGAGCAGTACTTC	CASSPLPRREQYF
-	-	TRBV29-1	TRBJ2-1	TGCAGCGTTGGAGGACGACCGGGAGTGGACAATGAGCAGTTCTTC	CSVGGRPGVDNEQFF
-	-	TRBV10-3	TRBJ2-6	TGTGCCACGTGGGGATCTGGGGCCAACGTCCTGACTTTC	CATWGSGANVLTF
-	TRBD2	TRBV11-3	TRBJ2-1	TGTGCCAGCAGCTTAACCCCGGGTAGCGGGAGCTTGTACAATGAGCAGTTCTTC	CASSLTPGSGSLYNEQFF
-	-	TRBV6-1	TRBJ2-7	TGTGCCAGCAGTATTAGTAGGCAGGGAGCACACGAGCAGTACTTC	CASSISRQGAHEQYF
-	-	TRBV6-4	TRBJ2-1	TGTGCCAGCAGTACTACAGGAAACTCCTACAATGAGCAGTTCTTC	CASSTTGNSYNEQFF
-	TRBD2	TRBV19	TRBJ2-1	TGTGCCAGTAGACTTAACAGCGGGAGGGCCGGGAATGAGCAGTTCTTC	CASRLNSGRAGNEQFF
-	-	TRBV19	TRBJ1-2	TGTGCCAGTAGAGGCGGTCTTAACTATGGCTACACCTTC	CASRGGLNYGYTF
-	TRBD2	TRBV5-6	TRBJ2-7	TGTGCCAGCAGCTTCTCGCAAGCGGGGGCGAGCTCCTACGAGCAGTACTTC	CASSFSQAGASSYEQYF
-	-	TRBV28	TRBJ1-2	TGTGCCAGCAGTTTGGGGGCCTATGGCTACACCTTC	CASSLGAYGYTF
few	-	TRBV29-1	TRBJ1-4	TGCAGCGTGGCGAACTGGGGGGGCCCTACTAATGAAAAACTGTTTTTT	CSVANWGGPTNEKLFF
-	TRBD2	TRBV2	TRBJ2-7	TGTGCCAGCGGAGGAGCGGGGGGCTACGAGCAGTACTTC	CASGGAGGYEQYF
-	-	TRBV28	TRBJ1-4	TGTGCCACCGGTTCAGGGACCTTTAATGAAAAACTGTTTTTT	CATGSGTFNEKLFF
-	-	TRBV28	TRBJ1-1	TGTGCCAGCAGTTTGAACCAGGGGCTCGGGACTGAAGCTTTCTTT	CASSLNQGLGTEAFF
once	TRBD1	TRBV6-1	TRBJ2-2	TGTGCCAGCGCGCCGGCCAGGGGGCGCGGGGAGCTGTTTTTT	CASAPARGRGELFF
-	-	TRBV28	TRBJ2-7	TGTGCCAGCAGTTTATCGAGCGGAGGGGTGTACTTC	CASSLSSGGVYF
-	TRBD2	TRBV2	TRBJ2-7	TGTGCCAGCAGCGACCCGGGACTAAAGCAGTACTTC	CASSDPGLKQYF
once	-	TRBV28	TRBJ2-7	TGTGCCAGCAGTTCTACAACCTACGAGCAGTACTTC	CASSSTTYEQYF
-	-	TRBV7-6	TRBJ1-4	TGTGCCAGCAGCTTAATCGAGGGGGAAAAACTGTTTTTT	CASSLIEGEKLFF
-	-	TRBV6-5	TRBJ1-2	TGTGCCAGCGGAGAATCCTATGGCTACACCTTC	CASGESYGYTF
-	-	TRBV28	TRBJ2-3	TGTGCCAGCAGTCCGACCCGGGACTTTCGCTTCACTGCGCAGTATTTT	CASSPTRDFRFTAQYF
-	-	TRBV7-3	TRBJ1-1	TGTGCCAGCAGCACAATTCCAGGGGCTGAAGCTTTCTTT	CASSTIPGAEAFF
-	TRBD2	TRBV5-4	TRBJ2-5	TGTGCCAGCAGCTTGGCTTCGGGGGGGGTGGAGACCCAGTACTTC	CASSLASGGVETQYF
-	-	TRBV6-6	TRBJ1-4	TGTGCCAGCTCCCCGCGGGCAACTAATGAAAAACTGTTTTTT	CASSPRATNEKLFF
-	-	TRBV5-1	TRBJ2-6	TGCGCCAGCAGCTTGCAGGGAACCCGCTCTGGGGCCAACGTCCTGACTTTC	CASSLQGTRSGANVLTF
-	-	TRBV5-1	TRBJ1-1	TGCGCCAGCACCCCACAGCCCGCGAACACTGAAGCTTTCTTT	CASTPQPANTEAFF
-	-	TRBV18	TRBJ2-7	TGTGCCAGCTCACCACCGAACAGGGACGAGCAGTACTTC	CASSPPNRDEQYF
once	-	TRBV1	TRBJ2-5	TGCACCAGCAGCCCCGACTACTTC	CTSSPDYF
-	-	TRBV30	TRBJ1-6	TGTGCCTGGAGTCGGGACCGCAGCTCCTATAATTCACCCCTCCACTTT	CAWSRDRSSYNSPLHF
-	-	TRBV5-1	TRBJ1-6	TGCGCCAGCAGCTTAAATCCAAATTCACCCCTCCACTTT	CASSLNPNSPLHF
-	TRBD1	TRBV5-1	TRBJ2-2	TGCGCCAGCAGCCGGGACAGCGCGAACACCGGGGAGCTGTTTTTT	CASSRDSANTGELFF
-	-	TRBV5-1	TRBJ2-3	TGCGCCAGCAGCCAGGTAGGGTCTAGCACAGATACGCAGTATTTT	CASSQVGSSTDTQYF
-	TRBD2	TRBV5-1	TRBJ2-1	TGCGCCAGCAGCTCGTCCTCTTTAGCGGGGGGTTTCAATGAGCAGTTCTTC	CASSSSSLAGGFNEQFF
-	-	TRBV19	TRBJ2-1	TGTGCCACCCGGGGGATTACCTACAATGAGCAGTTCTTC	CATRGITYNEQFF
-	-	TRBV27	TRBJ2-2	TGTGCCAGCAGACAGTCCGGGACTCTCAACACCGGGGAGCTGTTTTTT	CASRQSGTLNTGELFF
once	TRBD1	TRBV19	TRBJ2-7	TGTGCCAGTAGTATTACAGGGGTCTCCTACGAGCAGTACTTC	CASSITGVSYEQYF
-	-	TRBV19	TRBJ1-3	TGTGCCAGTGCAGCCTCGGAGGGAAACACCATATATTTT	CASAASEGNTIYF
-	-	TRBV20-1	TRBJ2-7	TGCAGTGCTAGCCCCGAGCAGTACTTC	CSASPEQYF
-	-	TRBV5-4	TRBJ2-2	TGTGCCAGCAGCTTGGTCTTCAACGCCGGGGAGCTGTTTTTT	CASSLVFNAGELFF
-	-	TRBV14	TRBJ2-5	TGTGCCAGCAGGTACAGATCAGGGAGCCAAGAGACCCAGTACTTC	CASRYRSGSQETQYF
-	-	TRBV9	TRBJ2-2	TGTGCCAGCAGCTCCCGGGACCGACCTCCCCCGAACACCGGGGAGCTGTTTTTT	CASSSRDRPPPNTGELFF
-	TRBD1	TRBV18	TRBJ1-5	TGTGCCAGCTCACCCTCAACAGGGGTTGACGGCAATCAGCCCCAGCATTTT	CASSPSTGVDGNQPQHF
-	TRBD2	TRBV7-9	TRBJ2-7	TGTGCCAGCAGCATATTCCAGGGACTAGCGCTCCCCTACGAGCAGTACTTC	CASSIFQGLALPYEQYF
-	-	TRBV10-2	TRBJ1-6	TGCGCCAGCAGTGAGGTTTATTCACCCCTCCACTTT	CASSEVYSPLHF
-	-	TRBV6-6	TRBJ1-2	TGTGCCAGCAGTTCAGACCGGGACACCCGTTCAGACTACACCTTC	CASSSDRDTRSDYTF
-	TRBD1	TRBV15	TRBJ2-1	TGTGCCACCAGCAGAGATCGTCAGGGGGCTAGTGAGCAGTTCTTC	CATSRDRQGASEQFF
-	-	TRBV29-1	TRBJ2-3	TGCAGCGTTGTAGGAGGGGGGGGAAGCACAGATACGCAGTATTTT	CSVVGGGGSTDTQYF
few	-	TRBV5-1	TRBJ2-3	TGCGCCAGCAGCTTGGGAGGTGGAGGGGGAGATACGCAGTATTTT	CASSLGGGGGDTQYF
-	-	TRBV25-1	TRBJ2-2	TGTGCCAGCAGTGACACAGGGAGTAAGACCGGGGAGCTGTTTTTT	CASSDTGSKTGELFF
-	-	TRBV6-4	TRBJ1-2	TGTGCCAGCAGAGCTGGGGAGTTAGGCGGCTACACCTTC	CASRAGELGGYTF
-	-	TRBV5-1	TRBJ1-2	TGCGCCAGCAGCTTGATCCCAGGGGATGGCTACACCTTC	CASSLIPGDGYTF
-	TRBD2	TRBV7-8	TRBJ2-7	TGTGCCAGCAGCTTCCCGACTAGCGGGGGGCCGCAGTACTTC	CASSFPTSGGPQYF
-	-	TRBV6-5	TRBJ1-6	TGTGCCAGCAGTTACTCGGATTCACCCCTCCACTTT	CASSYSDSPLHF
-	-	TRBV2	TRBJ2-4	TGTGCCAGCAGTGCAGGGATGGCCATTCAGTACTTC	CASSAGMAIQYF
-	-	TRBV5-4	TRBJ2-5	TGTGCCAGCAGCTCGACAGGTTCTACGTACCAAGAGACCCAGTACTTC	CASSSTGSTYQETQYF
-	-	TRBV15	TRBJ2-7	TGTGCCACCAGCAGACCTTGGGGGTACGAGCAGTACTTC	CATSRPWGYEQYF
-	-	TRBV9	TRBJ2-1	TGTGCCAGCAGCCTGACAGTGGGGTTTTACAATGAGCAGTTCTTC	CASSLTVGFYNEQFF